These T cell receptor beta chains were read from a single sample in a study of PD-L1 blockade in urothelial cancer. Some clones are missing from TCRdb's copy, which holds only in-frame ones; the method was immunoSEQ multiplex PCR. The sample carries 85,000 to 95,000 clones, 85% to 90% recorded once. Specimen: PBMCs, collected around atezolizumab (anti-PD-L1) treatment. These receptors were taken from a man between 60 and 70 years old with urothelial cancer. Each CDR3 is given with its conserved first and last residue. Each record gives: V gene, J gene, CDR3 length, D gene, clone size, CDR3 DNA, CDR3 protein. The D gene is left open where the match is weak. Clone size is given for some rows only: seen once, a few or many times, or a class if the clone is expanded.

V gene: TRBV5-4
J gene: TRBJ1-1
CDR3 length: 16
D gene: TRBD1
clone size: .
CDR3 DNA: TGTGCCAGCAGCCCCTTAAGGACAGGGGCCGGCACTGAAGCTTTCTTT
CDR3 protein: CASSPLRTGAGTEAFF

V gene: TRBV4-2
J gene: TRBJ1-5
CDR3 length: 21
D gene: TRBD1
clone size: .
CDR3 DNA: TGTGCCAGCAGCCGAACTCCCCCCGGGACAGGGGACCTTTATAGCAATCAGCCCCAGCATTTT
CDR3 protein: CASSRTPPGTGDLYSNQPQHF

V gene: TRBV7-8
J gene: TRBJ1-3
CDR3 length: 16
D gene: .
clone size: few
CDR3 DNA: TGTGCCAGCAGCTTAGGACGCGCAGGGGTGGGAAACACCATATATTTT
CDR3 protein: CASSLGRAGVGNTIYF

V gene: TRBV7-3
J gene: TRBJ2-2
CDR3 length: 16
D gene: TRBD2
clone size: .
CDR3 DNA: TGTGCCAGCAGCTTACATGCGGGAGCCGACACCGGGGAGCTGTTCTTT
CDR3 protein: CASSLHAGADTGELFF

V gene: TRBV19
J gene: TRBJ2-1
CDR3 length: 16
D gene: TRBD2
clone size: .
CDR3 DNA: TGTGCCAGTCACTCAAAGGGGGCTAGCGGGATAGGTGAGCAGTTCTTC
CDR3 protein: CASHSKGASGIGEQFF

V gene: TRBV10-3
J gene: TRBJ2-1
CDR3 length: 17
D gene: TRBD2
clone size: .
CDR3 DNA: TGTGCCACCCGAGGCGGGGGGGCCGGGGAATCCTACAATGAGCAGTTCTTC
CDR3 protein: CATRGGGAGESYNEQFF

V gene: TRBV6-5
J gene: TRBJ1-2
CDR3 length: 13
D gene: .
clone size: .
CDR3 DNA: TGTGCCAGCAGTAGCGGGGTTAGAGAGATCTACACCTTC
CDR3 protein: CASSSGVREIYTF

V gene: TRBV7-6
J gene: TRBJ2-2
CDR3 length: 19
D gene: TRBD1
clone size: .
CDR3 DNA: TGTGCCAGCAGCCCCGGATCAGGGGTGACAGGGGGGACCACCGGGGAGCTGTTTTTT
CDR3 protein: CASSPGSGVTGGTTGELFF

V gene: TRBV7-2
J gene: TRBJ1-5
CDR3 length: 13
D gene: .
clone size: once
CDR3 DNA: TGTGCCAGCAGCTTAGGGCAGCGTCAGCCCCAGCATTTT
CDR3 protein: CASSLGQRQPQHF

V gene: TRBV7-9
J gene: TRBJ2-6
CDR3 length: 16
D gene: .
clone size: .
CDR3 DNA: TGTGCCAGCAGCTTAGCGCGAGGCTCTGGGGCCAACGTCCTGACTTTC
CDR3 protein: CASSLARGSGANVLTF

V gene: TRBV4-1
J gene: TRBJ1-2
CDR3 length: 18
D gene: .
clone size: .
CDR3 DNA: TGCGCCAGCAGCCAAGACCCGATTCGCCAGGGGCCTTACTATGGCTACACCTTC
CDR3 protein: CASSQDPIRQGPYYGYTF

V gene: TRBV2
J gene: TRBJ1-6
CDR3 length: 13
D gene: TRBD1
clone size: .
CDR3 DNA: TGTGCCAGATCGACAGGGTTAGGATCACCCCTCCACTTT
CDR3 protein: CARSTGLGSPLHF

V gene: TRBV21-1
J gene: TRBJ2-7
CDR3 length: 16
D gene: .
clone size: .
CDR3 DNA: TGTGCCAGCAGCAAAGAGGGGAAAGGGTTCGGCTACGAGCAGTACTTC
CDR3 protein: CASSKEGKGFGYEQYF

V gene: TRBV5-1
J gene: TRBJ2-1
CDR3 length: 14
D gene: .
clone size: .
CDR3 DNA: TGCGCCAGCAGCTCTCGAAGCGCGGGAAATGAGCAGTTCTTC
CDR3 protein: CASSSRSAGNEQFF

V gene: TRBV2
J gene: TRBJ2-3
CDR3 length: 16
D gene: TRBD2
clone size: once
CDR3 DNA: TGTGCCAGCAGTAACGGACTAGCGGGGGGGGCAGATACGCAGTATTTT
CDR3 protein: CASSNGLAGGADTQYF

V gene: TRBV18
J gene: TRBJ2-7
CDR3 length: 16
D gene: TRBD2
clone size: .
CDR3 DNA: TGTGCCAGCTCACCCGATAGCGGGGGCCCCGCCTACGAGCAGTACTTC
CDR3 protein: CASSPDSGGPAYEQYF

V gene: TRBV9
J gene: TRBJ2-5
CDR3 length: 15
D gene: .
clone size: once
CDR3 DNA: TGTGCCAGCAGCGTCTCCCCAGGGGTACAAGAGACCCAGTACTTC
CDR3 protein: CASSVSPGVQETQYF

V gene: TRBV28
J gene: TRBJ2-1
CDR3 length: 15
D gene: TRBD2
clone size: .
CDR3 DNA: TGTGCCAGCAGCCACGGGAGGGCCGCCTACAATGAGCAGTTCTTC
CDR3 protein: CASSHGRAAYNEQFF

V gene: TRBV13
J gene: TRBJ2-7
CDR3 length: 14
D gene: .
clone size: .
CDR3 DNA: TGTGCCAGCAGTCAGACACTCCCTTCCTACGAGCAGTACTTC
CDR3 protein: CASSQTLPSYEQYF

V gene: TRBV15
J gene: TRBJ2-7
CDR3 length: 13
D gene: .
clone size: .
CDR3 DNA: TGTGCCACCAGCAGACAGGGAGGATACGAGCAGTACTTC
CDR3 protein: CATSRQGGYEQYF

V gene: TRBV5-4
J gene: TRBJ2-7
CDR3 length: 14
D gene: .
clone size: .
CDR3 DNA: TGTGCCAGCAGCTTGAGCGTCGACTCATACGAGCAGTACTTC
CDR3 protein: CASSLSVDSYEQYF

V gene: TRBV5-1
J gene: TRBJ2-5
CDR3 length: 15
D gene: TRBD1
clone size: .
CDR3 DNA: TGCGCCAGCAGCTTGGGTTCAGGGGGCCAAGAGACCCAGTACTTC
CDR3 protein: CASSLGSGGQETQYF

V gene: TRBV5-5
J gene: TRBJ2-1
CDR3 length: 12
D gene: .
clone size: .
CDR3 DNA: TGTGCCAGCAGCTTGTTAAACAATGAGCAGTTCTTC
CDR3 protein: CASSLLNNEQFF

V gene: TRBV21-1
J gene: TRBJ2-5
CDR3 length: 16
D gene: .
clone size: .
CDR3 DNA: TGTGCCAGCAGCAAAGGTCGGGGGGAAATAGGGGAGACCCAGTACTTC
CDR3 protein: CASSKGRGEIGETQYF

V gene: TRBV7-9
J gene: TRBJ2-2
CDR3 length: 16
D gene: TRBD2
clone size: .
CDR3 DNA: TGTGCCAGCAGCTTAGCATCGCTAGCGGGGACCGGGGAGCTGTTTTTT
CDR3 protein: CASSLASLAGTGELFF

V gene: TRBV6-6
J gene: TRBJ1-1
CDR3 length: 14
D gene: .
clone size: .
CDR3 DNA: TGTGCCGGCAGTTACTCGGAGACAGGCGGAAAAGCTTTCTTT
CDR3 protein: CAGSYSETGGKAFF

V gene: TRBV19
J gene: TRBJ2-5
CDR3 length: 15
D gene: .
clone size: .
CDR3 DNA: TGTGCCAGTAGTATAGGCGTCGGTGGGGCCGAGACCCAGTACTTC
CDR3 protein: CASSIGVGGAETQYF

V gene: TRBV5-6
J gene: TRBJ2-1
CDR3 length: 17
D gene: TRBD1
clone size: .
CDR3 DNA: TGTGCCAGCAGCTCTTACCTCTTGGGACAGGGAGCCAATGAGCAGTTCTTC
CDR3 protein: CASSSYLLGQGANEQFF

V gene: TRBV7-9
J gene: TRBJ1-2
CDR3 length: 14
D gene: .
clone size: .
CDR3 DNA: TGTGCCAGCAGCTTTACCACTTCTAACTATGGCTACACCTTC
CDR3 protein: CASSFTTSNYGYTF

V gene: TRBV5-6
J gene: TRBJ2-3
CDR3 length: 13
D gene: .
clone size: .
CDR3 DNA: TGTGCCAGCAGCTTAGGGAGCTCAGATACGCAGTATTTT
CDR3 protein: CASSLGSSDTQYF

V gene: TRBV5-1
J gene: TRBJ1-4
CDR3 length: 14
D gene: TRBD1
clone size: .
CDR3 DNA: TGCGCCAGCAGCTTGGGACAGGGTAATGAAAAACTGTTTTTT
CDR3 protein: CASSLGQGNEKLFF

V gene: TRBV19
J gene: TRBJ1-2
CDR3 length: 11
D gene: .
clone size: few
CDR3 DNA: TGTGCCAGTACCGCGGGGTATGGCTACACCTTC
CDR3 protein: CASTAGYGYTF

V gene: TRBV28
J gene: TRBJ2-2
CDR3 length: 12
D gene: .
clone size: .
CDR3 DNA: TGTGCCAGCAGTGGCAGGCCCGGGGAGCTGTTTTTT
CDR3 protein: CASSGRPGELFF

V gene: TRBV7-3
J gene: TRBJ2-3
CDR3 length: 14
D gene: .
clone size: .
CDR3 DNA: TGTGCCAGCAGCTTAAGGGGACTCATTAATACGCAGTATTTT
CDR3 protein: CASSLRGLINTQYF

V gene: TRBV5-1
J gene: TRBJ1-2
CDR3 length: 15
D gene: .
clone size: .
CDR3 DNA: TGCGCCAGCAGCTCCGAACAGGGACATCCAAATGGCTACACCTTC
CDR3 protein: CASSSEQGHPNGYTF

V gene: TRBV2
J gene: TRBJ1-4
CDR3 length: 16
D gene: .
clone size: .
CDR3 DNA: TGTGCCAGCAACCAGATACAGGGCAAGGGTAATGAAAAACTGTTTTTT
CDR3 protein: CASNQIQGKGNEKLFF

V gene: TRBV5-1
J gene: TRBJ2-1
CDR3 length: 16
D gene: .
clone size: .
CDR3 DNA: TGCGCCAGCAGCCAATTACCCCTGCGGGTCTACAATGAGCAGTTCTTC
CDR3 protein: CASSQLPLRVYNEQFF

V gene: TRBV11-3
J gene: TRBJ2-2
CDR3 length: 14
D gene: .
clone size: once
CDR3 DNA: TGTGCCAGCAGCTCCTATTTACACACCGGGGAGCTGTTTTTT
CDR3 protein: CASSSYLHTGELFF

V gene: TRBV6-1
J gene: TRBJ1-1
CDR3 length: 14
D gene: .
clone size: .
CDR3 DNA: TGTGCCAGCACCTGGGCAGGGGCGGACACTGAAGCTTTCTTT
CDR3 protein: CASTWAGADTEAFF

V gene: TRBV11-2
J gene: TRBJ2-5
CDR3 length: 14
D gene: .
clone size: .
CDR3 DNA: TGTGCCAGCAGCTTAGCCCCGGAGGGAAGGACCCAGTACTTC
CDR3 protein: CASSLAPEGRTQYF

V gene: TRBV19
J gene: TRBJ2-3
CDR3 length: 15
D gene: TRBD1
clone size: .
CDR3 DNA: TGTGCCAGTAGTATTACCGGGACAGGGGAGGTCACGCAGTATTTT
CDR3 protein: CASSITGTGEVTQYF

V gene: TRBV7-2
J gene: TRBJ2-4
CDR3 length: 15
D gene: .
clone size: once
CDR3 DNA: TGTGCCAGCAGCTGGGGCGGCAGGGAAAAAAACATTCAGTACTTC
CDR3 protein: CASSWGGREKNIQYF

V gene: TRBV10-1
J gene: TRBJ2-7
CDR3 length: 14
D gene: .
clone size: .
CDR3 DNA: TGCGCCAGCAGTGAGGGAACTACCTCCTACGAGCAGTACTTC
CDR3 protein: CASSEGTTSYEQYF

V gene: TRBV4-3
J gene: TRBJ2-2
CDR3 length: 17
D gene: .
clone size: .
CDR3 DNA: TGCGCCAGCAGCCAACCCCCTCAGGGAACGTACACCGGGGAGCTGTTTTTT
CDR3 protein: CASSQPPQGTYTGELFF

V gene: TRBV5-5
J gene: TRBJ2-3
CDR3 length: 15
D gene: .
clone size: .
CDR3 DNA: TGTGCCAGCAGCTCGCCTCGCGGGCTCACAGATACGCAGTATTTT
CDR3 protein: CASSSPRGLTDTQYF

V gene: TRBV28
J gene: TRBJ2-5
CDR3 length: 15
D gene: .
clone size: .
CDR3 DNA: TGTGCCAGCAGTTTAATACAGGGGGAGGGAGAGACCCAGTACTTC
CDR3 protein: CASSLIQGEGETQYF

V gene: TRBV5-1
J gene: TRBJ2-5
CDR3 length: 14
D gene: .
clone size: .
CDR3 DNA: TGCGCCAGCAGCATCGGGTCGGGTTATGAGACCCAGTACTTC
CDR3 protein: CASSIGSGYETQYF

V gene: TRBV9
J gene: TRBJ2-7
CDR3 length: 13
D gene: .
clone size: .
CDR3 DNA: TGTGCCAGCAGCCCCACCTCCGGCTACGAGCAGTACTTC
CDR3 protein: CASSPTSGYEQYF

V gene: TRBV7-8
J gene: TRBJ1-4
CDR3 length: 15
D gene: TRBD1
clone size: .
CDR3 DNA: TGTGCCAGCAGCGCACGCAGGGGGGCTAATGAAAAACTGTTTTTT
CDR3 protein: CASSARRGANEKLFF

V gene: TRBV28
J gene: TRBJ1-5
CDR3 length: 12
D gene: .
clone size: .
CDR3 DNA: TGTGCCAGCAGGCAGGGTCAGCAGCCCCAGCATTTT
CDR3 protein: CASRQGQQPQHF

V gene: TRBV11-2
J gene: TRBJ2-1
CDR3 length: 19
D gene: TRBD1
clone size: .
CDR3 DNA: TGTGCCAGCAGCTTATACGGTTCCCACCGGGACAGCTTTTACAATGAGCAGTTCTTC
CDR3 protein: CASSLYGSHRDSFYNEQFF

V gene: TRBV11-2
J gene: TRBJ1-1
CDR3 length: 15
D gene: TRBD1
clone size: few
CDR3 DNA: TGTGCCAGCAGAGGGACAGGGTTTTCGAACACTGAAGCTTTCTTT
CDR3 protein: CASRGTGFSNTEAFF

V gene: TRBV6-1
J gene: TRBJ2-1
CDR3 length: 16
D gene: .
clone size: .
CDR3 DNA: TGTGCCAGCAGTGAAGGGACATCTAGCTCCTACAATGAGCAGTTCTTC
CDR3 protein: CASSEGTSSSYNEQFF

V gene: TRBV2
J gene: TRBJ2-5
CDR3 length: 14
D gene: TRBD1
clone size: .
CDR3 DNA: TGTGCCAGCAGTGGACAGGGGAGGCGAGAGACCCAGTACTTC
CDR3 protein: CASSGQGRRETQYF

V gene: TRBV5-1
J gene: TRBJ1-2
CDR3 length: 15
D gene: TRBD1
clone size: .
CDR3 DNA: TGCGCCAGCAGCAAAACGACAGGGGAAAACTATGGCTACACCTTC
CDR3 protein: CASSKTTGENYGYTF